This TCR beta chain stems from a study of blood T cell repertoires in COVID-19 (dated by TCRdb to between 2020 and 2021). Context from the whole study: The collaborator samples originated in the United States, Italy and Spain and spanned the acute and convalescent phases of COVID-19. The sample metadata nearly always contained a de-identified subject ID, COVID-19 status, age in years and sex. The repertoires were released in a freely available public database meant as a resource for research on the immune response to SARS-CoV-2. Subjects who had been exposed to COVID-19, were actively infected with it, or had recovered from it provided the deeply sampled blood TCRbeta repertoires that made up the dataset. Samples came from the ongoing ImmuneRACE study (first 160 participants) plus 1,254 subjects from 6 global collaborators. The material from the prospective study consisted of cDNA or gDNA derived from T cells, B-cell-depleted T cells, or PBMCs. HLA class I and class II types, where available, came from metadata supplied by the sample provider rather than from assay-based typing. Results and caveats for the whole study, not just this receptor: The amount of clinical and demographic metadata varied by source and participant and was provided uncurated.

Comment on this clone: The clone's antigen remains unknown. Within one base of it there is no much larger clone, and no base qualities were kept.

TCRbeta CDR3 regions were amplified from genomic DNA using the immunoSEQ Assay, a bias-controlled multiplex PCR. The authors processed their data as follows. The number of nucleated cells in each sample was estimated from the amplification of reference gene primers within the assay. To quantify the absolute abundance of each unique TCRbeta CDR3 rearrangement, sequence reads were collapsed and filtered. For each sample, productive Simpson clonality was calculated by taking the square root of Simpson's diversity index across productive rearrangements. TCRdb stores this immuneACCESS table with in-frame sequences only. Part of the clones is absent; in the studies checked, under half of the shortfall reflects unresolved V genes, and no reason is known for the rest. Clone size and V and J calls were adopted from that table, with D and trimming inferred from the DNA. The sample table records approximately 410,000 clones; roughly 88% of these occur just once. The ten largest clonotypes hold more than 1.4% of the sample.

Its CDR3 holds 15 amino acids, cysteine through phenylalanine. Solely the CDR3 DNA is kept, with 45 bases framed from the first base. V and J are truncated by 3 bases and 8 bases respectively, leaving an intervening sequence of 16 bases. The germline V gene (reference sequence) yields LNHNV for CDR1 and YYDKDF for CDR2. Collaborating institutions collected whole blood in K2EDTA tubes following their own protocols. Collaborator samples were shipped for TCRbeta analysis as frozen whole blood, isolated PBMCs, or DNA extracted from either sample type. The specimen sequenced was peripheral blood. The chain couples TRBV15 to TRBJ1-4; confidence is insufficient to name the D gene. The receptor was derived from a woman between 25 and 40 years old with active or convalescent COVID-19. Here the CDR3 is given as CATSSGGVPGEKLFF. The sequenced DNA: TGTGCCACCAGCAGTGGCGGGGTACCTGGGGAAAAACTGTTTTTT.